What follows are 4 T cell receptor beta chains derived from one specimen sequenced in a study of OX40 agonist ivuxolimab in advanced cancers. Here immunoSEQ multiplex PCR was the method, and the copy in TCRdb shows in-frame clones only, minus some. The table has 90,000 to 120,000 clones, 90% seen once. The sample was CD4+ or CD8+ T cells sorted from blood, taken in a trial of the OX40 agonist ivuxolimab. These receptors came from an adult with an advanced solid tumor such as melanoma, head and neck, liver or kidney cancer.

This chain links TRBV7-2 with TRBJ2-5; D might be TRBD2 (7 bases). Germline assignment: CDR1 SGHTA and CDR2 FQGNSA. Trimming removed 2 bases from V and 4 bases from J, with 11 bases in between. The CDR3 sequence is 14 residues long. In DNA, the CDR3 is TGTGCCAGCAGCTTACAGGGGAGGGGAGAGACCCAGTACTTC. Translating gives CASSLQGRGETQYF.

This CDR3 is CASSQEASGRATQYF. CDR3 in DNA: TGCGCCAGCAGCCAAGAAGCTAGCGGGAGGGCTACTCAGTATTTT. The rearrangement joins TRBV4-3 to TRBJ2-3, with 12 bases aligning to TRBD2. This CDR3 is 15 amino acids long. Germline values: CDR1 LGHNA, CDR2 YSLEER. The ends lost 0 bases at V and 12 bases at J; junction bases unmatched: 7.

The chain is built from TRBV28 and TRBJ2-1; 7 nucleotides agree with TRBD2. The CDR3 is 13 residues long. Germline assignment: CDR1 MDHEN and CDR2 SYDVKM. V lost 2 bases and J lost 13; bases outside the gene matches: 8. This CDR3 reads CASSLRAGVNQFF. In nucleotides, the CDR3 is TGTGCCAGCAGTTTAAGGGCGGGAGTGAATCAGTTCTTC.

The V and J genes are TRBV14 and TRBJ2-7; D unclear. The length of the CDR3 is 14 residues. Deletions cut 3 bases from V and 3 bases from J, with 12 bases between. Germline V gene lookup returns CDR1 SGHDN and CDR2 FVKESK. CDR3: CASSHRPNVYEQYF. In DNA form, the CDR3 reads TGTGCCAGCAGCCACCGGCCCAACGTCTACGAGCAGTACTTC.